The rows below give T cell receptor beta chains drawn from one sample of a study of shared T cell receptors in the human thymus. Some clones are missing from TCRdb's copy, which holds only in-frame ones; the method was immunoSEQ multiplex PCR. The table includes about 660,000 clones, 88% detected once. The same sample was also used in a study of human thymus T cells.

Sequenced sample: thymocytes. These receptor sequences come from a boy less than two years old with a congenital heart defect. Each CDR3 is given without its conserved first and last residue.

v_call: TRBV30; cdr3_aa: ARSGTSDGEGKNIQY
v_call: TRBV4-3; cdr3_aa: ASSQVTGGVDEQF
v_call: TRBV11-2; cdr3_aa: ASSQPGTGGEGNEQF
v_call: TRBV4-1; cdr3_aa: ASSQGGFPGGDQPQH
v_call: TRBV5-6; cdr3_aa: ASSFRWSGLSYNEQF
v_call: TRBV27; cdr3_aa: ASRDDRGSADTQY
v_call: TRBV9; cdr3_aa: ASMGQASTDTQY
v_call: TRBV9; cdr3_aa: ASSRTYKQGAGNTIY
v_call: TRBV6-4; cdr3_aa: ASSVIAGTDTQY
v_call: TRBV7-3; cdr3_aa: ASSFSDRDTGELF
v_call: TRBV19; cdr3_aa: ASSDRDRGPNQPQH
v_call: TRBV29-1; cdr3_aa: SVEAPGEGQAKNIQY
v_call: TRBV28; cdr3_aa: ASSLTSGKTGELF
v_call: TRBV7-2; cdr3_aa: ASTRQGAVTDTQY
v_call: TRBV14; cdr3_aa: ASSQVQGQHTYEQY
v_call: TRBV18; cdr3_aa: ASSQQESGNTIY
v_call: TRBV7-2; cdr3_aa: ASSLTLADPGSYEQY
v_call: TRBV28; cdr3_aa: AIRHNDRNTEAF
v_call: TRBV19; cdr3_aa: ASSPGGSLKGYGYT
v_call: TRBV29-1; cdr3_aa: STPAGANTGELF
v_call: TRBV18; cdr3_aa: ASSPRPETQY
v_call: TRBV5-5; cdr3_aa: ASSFRYGSEQY